Each of the 28 T cell receptor beta chains below was sequenced from the same sample in a study of blood T cell repertoires in COVID-19. Profiled with immunoSEQ multiplex PCR; TCRdb holds only in-frame clones, not every one. The sample has 200,000 to 300,000 clones, less than 90% seen once; the top ten hold over 1.5%. Input material: peripheral blood. The receptors were gathered from a man aged 25-40 years with active or convalescent COVID-19.

The gene calls are TRBV6-5 and TRBJ2-7; 7 positions match TRBD2. The trim removed 1 base at V and 9 bases at J, leaving 12 bases unmatched. CDR3 length: 15 residues. In germline, CDR1 is MNHEY, CDR2 SVGAGI. DNA for the CDR3: TGTGCCAGCAGTTACTTTGGTGGGGAGGGAGGCGGGCAGTACTTC. Its translation is CASSYFGGEGGGQYF.

The chain couples TRBV3-1 (or the pseudogene TRBV3-2) to TRBJ2-7; TRBD2 might be the D (5 bases). V was trimmed by 3 bases and J by 5 bases, leaving 14 bases between them. CDR1 and CDR2 from the germline V gene are LGHDT and YNNKEL (reference sequence). The CDR3 loop spans 14 amino acids. The DNA of the CDR3 is TGTGCCAGCAGCCAGAGTGAGGGTTCCCACGAGCAGTACTTC. Translation: CASSQSEGSHEQYF.

This sequence joins TRBV4-3 and TRBJ1-2; maybe TRBD1 (5 bases). The V and J ends lost 0 bases and 2 bases respectively, with 10 bases between them. This CDR3 has 15 residues. The germline V gene encodes CDR1 LGHNA and CDR2 YSLEER. CDR3 DNA sequence: TGCGCCAGCAGCCAAGATCAGGGCTACAACTATGGCTACACCTTC. Protein: CASSQDQGYNYGYTF.

A single count supports this clone. This CDR3 is CASSEVVYEQYF. Here the CDR3 DNA reads TGTGCCAGCAGTGAAGTTGTATACGAGCAGTACTTC. This sequence joins TRBV6-1 and TRBJ2-7; D ambiguous. The CDR3 is 12 residues long. Trimming pared 1 base from V and 4 bases from J, leaving 5 bases between. CDR1 is MNHNS, CDR2 SASEGT, per germline.

The V gene is TRBV5-1, the J gene TRBJ1-1; D unclear. The germline V gene encodes CDR1 SGHRS and CDR2 YFSETQ. CDR3 length: 14 residues. The V end was cut by 0 bases, the J end by 0 bases, with 6 bases between. This chain's CDR3 is CASSLVGMNTEAFF. The CDR3, as DNA: TGCGCCAGCAGCTTGGTCGGTATGAACACTGAAGCTTTCTTT.

There are a few counts of this clone. The rearrangement links TRBV12-3 or TRBV12-4 to TRBJ1-1; 7 nucleotides agree with TRBD1. With V trimmed by 5 bases and J by 5 bases, 2 bases remained unmatched. The CDR3 is 12 amino acids. Here the CDR3 DNA reads TGTGCCAGCAGTGCAGGGGGGACTGAAGCTTTCTTT. Encoded protein: CASSAGGTEAFF.

The sample holds a few counts of this clone. This sequence joins TRBV6-5 and TRBJ2-1, with 9 bases lining up with TRBD2. The junction had 5 bases not matched to a gene; V was cut back by 7 bases and J by 1 base. Looked up from germline, CDR1 is MNHEY and CDR2 is SVGAGI. The CDR3 spans 15 residues. The CDR3 DNA is TGTGCCAGCAAGCGTAGCGGGGGATCCTACAATGAGCAGTTCTTC. It specifies CASKRSGGSYNEQFF.

This sequence joins TRBV25-1 and TRBJ2-1, with D tentatively TRBD1 (6 bases). The CDR3 spans 16 residues. In germline, CDR1 is MGHDK, CDR2 SYGVNS. Trimming removed 2 bases at V and 8 bases at J, with 19 bases between. The CDR3 protein is CASSEALRGIGDEQFF. CDR3 DNA: TGTGCCAGCAGTGAAGCCCTCAGGGGTATCGGTGATGAGCAGTTCTTC.

For this clone: The identical CDR3 is also encoded by other nucleotide sequences in the sample. The V and J genes are TRBV30 and TRBJ1-5; D perhaps matches TRBD1 (6 bases). The CDR3 spans 13 residues. V lost 0 bases and J lost 4, with 7 bases in between. The germline CDR1 and CDR2 sequences are GTSNPN and SVGIG (reference sequence). CDR3 nucleotide sequence: TGTGCCTGGAGTGTACAGGGAAATCAGCCCCAGCATTTT. Amino acid sequence: CAWSVQGNQPQHF.

The chain employs TRBV7-8 and TRBJ2-7, with TRBD1 matching 9 bases. Looked up from germline, CDR1 is SGHVS and CDR2 is FQNEAQ. V trimming: 5 bases; J trimming: 2 bases; junction bases outside the gene matches: 4. This CDR3 spans 14 amino acids. The CDR3, as DNA: TGTGCCAGCAGCACGGGGGACAGGGCCTACGAGCAGTACTTC. It codes for CASSTGDRAYEQYF.

V and J are TRBV9 and TRBJ2-1; 7 bases are shared with TRBD2. The length of the CDR3 is 17 residues. The J segment lost 0 bases and the V segment lost 4 bases, leaving 10 bases of the junction unmatched. Germline loops: CDR1 SGDLS, CDR2 YYNGEE. The CDR3 nucleotides read TGTGCCAGCAGCTCCCACCTCTCTAGCGGCTCCTACAATGAGCAGTTCTTC. Its protein is CASSSHLSSGSYNEQFF.

This clone came up a few times. The chain carries TRBV7-8 and TRBJ1-5; TRBD1 agrees at 7 bases. CDR3 length equals 14 residues. The V gene end was trimmed by 6 bases and the J gene end by 7 bases; junction bases not matched to a gene: 9. Germline V CDR1 and CDR2: SGHVS, FQNEAQ. CDR3 region: CASREQQGSQPQHF. The CDR3, as DNA: TGTGCCAGCAGGGAACAACAGGGGTCCCAGCCCCAGCATTTT.

This chain uses TRBV6-6 with TRBJ1-1, with TRBD1 identical over 8 bases. The V gene end was trimmed by 6 bases and the J gene end by 9 bases; junction bases not matched to a gene: 12. This CDR3 contains 14 residues. Germline V CDR1 and CDR2: MNHNY, SVGAGI (reference sequence). The CDR3 here is CASRPGQGEPKAFF. The DNA of the CDR3 is TGTGCCAGCAGACCAGGACAGGGTGAACCGAAAGCTTTCTTT.

The chain carries TRBV29-1 and TRBJ2-2, with 11 bases matching TRBD2. The CDR3 is 17 residues long. From germline, CDR1 is SQVTM and CDR2 ANQGSEA. Germline trimming cut 5 bases from V and 5 bases from J; bases unmatched to any gene: 13. The CDR3 DNA reads as TGCAGCGTTAGATTTAGCGGGGGGGCCGAGCATACCGGGGAGCTGTTTTTT. Its translation is CSVRFSGGAEHTGELFF.

This CDR3 is CARRKQGVNSYEQYF. The CDR3 bases are TGTGCCAGGAGAAAACAGGGGGTTAACTCCTACGAGCAGTACTTC. The V gene is TRBV2, the J gene TRBJ2-7; 8 bases are a match to TRBD1. The trim removed 9 bases at V and 0 bases at J, leaving 10 bases unmatched. CDR1 is SNHLY and CDR2 is FYNNEI in the germline V gene. The CDR3 loop spans 15 amino acids. Using reference TRBV2 and TRBJ2-7 for the parts outside the CDR3, the full variable domain is EPEVTQTPSHQVTQMGQEVILRCVPISNHLYFYWYRQILGQKVEFLVSFYNNEISEKSEIFDDQFSVERPDGSNFTLKIRSTKLEDSAMYFCARRKQGVNSYEQYFGPGTRLTVT.

This sequence joins TRBV4-2 and TRBJ2-6; D gene ambiguous. V dropped 4 bases and J dropped 0 bases, with 10 bases sitting between them. The germline V gene has CDR1 LGHNA and CDR2 YNFKEQ. The CDR3 totals 16 residues. The CDR3 region has the DNA TGTGCCAGCAGCCCCTATACGCCCTCTGGGGCCAACGTCCTGACTTTC. The encoded protein is CASSPYTPSGANVLTF.

The chain has TRBV5-1 and TRBJ2-1, with D perhaps matching TRBD2 (6 bases). V shed 4 bases and J shed 0 bases, with 11 bases lying between them. This CDR3 comprises 15 residues. Germline V CDR1 and CDR2: SGHRS, YFSETQ. Here the CDR3 DNA reads TGCGCCAGCAGCCAAACTAGCCCCTCCTACAATGAGCAGTTCTTC. It yields the protein CASSQTSPSYNEQFF. The full variable domain, its missing parts supplied by reference TRBV5-1 and TRBJ2-1, is KAGVTQTPRYLIKTRGQQVTLSCSPISGHRSVSWYQQTPGQGLQFLFEYFSETQRNKGNFPGRFSGRQFSNSRSEMNVSTLELGDSALYLCASSQTSPSYNEQFFGPGTRLTVL.

J is TRBJ2-1 and V is TRBV27; TRBD2 aligns across 7 bases. The CDR3 spans 16 residues. With 0 bases clipped from V and 0 bases from J, the junction kept 2 bases outside the gene matches. The V gene's germline CDR1 is MNHEY and CDR2 SMNVEV (reference sequence). The CDR3 is CASSLSGGSSYNEQFF. The DNA of the CDR3 is TGTGCCAGCAGTTTATCGGGGGGGAGCTCCTACAATGAGCAGTTCTTC.

The chain links TRBV19 to TRBJ1-2, with 9 bases identical to TRBD1. With 3 bases clipped from V and 8 bases from J, the junction kept 7 bases outside the gene matches. CDR1 is LNHDA and CDR2 is SQIVND in the germline V gene (reference sequence). The CDR3 runs to 14 residues. CDR3 nucleotide sequence: TGTGCCAGTAGTATCACGGGACAGGGCGACGGCTACACCTTC. Amino acids: CASSITGQGDGYTF.

The chain carries TRBV2 and TRBJ2-7, with 9 nucleotides matching TRBD2. With V trimmed by 2 bases and J by 5 bases, 16 bases remained unmatched. CDR1 and CDR2 (germline): SNHLY, FYNNEI. The CDR3 consists of 18 residues. CDR3 sequence (DNA): TGTGCCAGCAGTGAAACCCCCGTGCCGCGGGGGGGTAGCGACGAGCAGTACTTC. Translated: CASSETPVPRGGSDEQYF.

The chain is built from TRBV6-5 and TRBJ1-5; D unclear. This CDR3 is 13 amino acids long. The germline V gene encodes CDR1 MNHEY and CDR2 SVGAGI. The germline V and J ends were trimmed by 2 bases and 7 bases, with 9 bases remaining between them. CDR3 protein: CASSYMGEQPQHF. DNA of the CDR3: TGTGCCAGCAGTTACATGGGAGAGCAGCCCCAGCATTTT.

This chain joins TRBV19 and TRBJ2-6, with no clear D. This CDR3 comprises 14 residues. V shed 9 bases and J shed 1 base, with 10 bases lying between them. The germline gives CDR1 LNHDA, CDR2 SQIVND (reference sequence). The CDR3 spells CASLGTSGANVLTF. The CDR3 nucleotides are TGTGCCAGCCTAGGAACTTCTGGGGCCAACGTCCTGACTTTC.

The V and J genes are TRBV23-1 and TRBJ2-7; D perhaps matches TRBD2 (5 bases). TRBV23-1 is an open reading frame, and its role is uncertain. The length of the CDR3 is 16 residues. The germline V and J ends were trimmed by 2 bases and 0 bases, with 14 bases remaining between them. Here the CDR3 reads CASSQPTEGYSYEQYF. The CDR3 region has the DNA TGCGCCAGCAGTCAACCCACCGAGGGCTACTCCTACGAGCAGTACTTC.

The chain recombines TRBV5-1 with TRBJ2-7; D possibly corresponds to TRBD1 (5 bases). The CDR3 length is 15 residues. The germline gives CDR1 SGHRS, CDR2 YFSETQ. V was shortened by 0 bases and J by 1 base, with 11 bases between the two germline ends. The CDR3 region has the DNA TGCGCCAGCAGCTTGGTCTTCAGGGCTTCCTACGAGCAGTACTTC. This sequence encodes CASSLVFRASYEQYF.

V usage is TRBV7-3 and J usage is TRBJ2-1; 8 bases map to TRBD2. V lost 5 bases and J lost 1; bases outside the gene matches: 10. The CDR3 extends over 17 amino acids. Germline V lookup: CDR1 SGHTA, CDR2 FQGTGA. As DNA, the CDR3 is TGTGCCAGCAGCCCGGGAGGGGGGCGGTCGTCCTACAATGAGCAGTTCTTC. The encoded protein is CASSPGGGRSSYNEQFF.

This clone was found many times. The chain couples TRBV9 to TRBJ1-1; 7 nucleotides match TRBD1. Germline V gene sequence: CDR1 SGDLS, CDR2 YYNGEE. The ends lost 3 bases at V and 3 bases at J; junction bases unmatched: 5. CDR3 length: 14 amino acids. CDR3 protein: CASSATGEDTEAFF. In nucleotides, the CDR3 is TGTGCCAGCAGCGCTACAGGGGAGGACACTGAAGCTTTCTTT.

The chain employs TRBV15 and TRBJ2-7; TRBD1 is a possible D gene (6 bases). CDR1 LNHNV and CDR2 YYDKDF come from the germline V gene (reference sequence). The CDR3 runs 14 residues. V was shortened by 4 bases and J by 1 base, with 11 bases between the two germline ends. The CDR3 reads CATSTRTGSYEQYF. The CDR3 bases are TGTGCCACCAGCACACGAACAGGGTCCTACGAGCAGTACTTC.

This clone showed up just a few times. This chain joins TRBV5-6 and TRBJ2-3; D is perhaps TRBD1 (6 bases). With 5 bases removed from V and 2 bases from J, the gap between germline ends came to 18 bases. The CDR3 totals 16 residues. Germline CDR1 and CDR2: SGHDT and YYEEEE. CDR3 DNA sequence: TGTGCCAGCAGTGCGATTTTGGACAGCACCACAGATACGCAGTATTTT. Residues: CASSAILDSTTDTQYF.